This TCR beta chain is from a study of cytomegalovirus exposure and HLA in healthy donors. Whole-study context: An early data release held tens of millions of unique TCRs from HLA-typed donors.

60 Vbeta and 13 Jbeta primers were used in PCR. In the source study's methods: In a later analysis, the count reached 80 million or so unique TCR beta chains, with 8.5 million to 14 million shared. Sequencing used immunoSEQ multiplex PCR; TCRdb keeps in-frame clones, though not all of them. D and trimming come from the DNA, and the V and J calls and clone size come from that table. The data contain some 150,000 clones, about 9.1% of them singletons. Study conclusions and caveats: Fewer N-insertions (relative to the roughly 700-donor mean) were reportedly seen in an Asian-associated ancestry cluster in a later analysis.

This CDR3 has 14 residues. Germline CDR1 reads SGHRS; CDR2 reads YFSETQ. V was pared by 6 bases and J by 0 bases, with 10 bases between. Points on this clone: Its matching antigen is unknown.

The clonotype was recovered from a woman between 40 and 50 years old in good health and CMV-seropositive. The chain combines TRBV5-1 with TRBJ2-1; D possibly corresponds to TRBD2 (5 bases). Sequenced: PBMCs. The CDR3 reads CASNSGLSYNEQFF. The CDR3 coding sequence is TGCGCCAGCAACTCCGGACTCTCCTACAATGAGCAGTTCTTC.